This entry lists 23 T cell receptor beta chains sequenced from one sample in a study of blood T cell repertoires in COVID-19. Produced via immunoSEQ multiplex PCR; TCRdb's table is partial and in-frame only. This sample has some 64,000 clones; about 76% occur once, and the top ten carry 5.3%. Sequencing was done on a sample of peripheral blood. Receptors were obtained from a human donor in a cohort sampled during active COVID-19.

The chain recombines TRBV19 with TRBJ1-5; 9 nucleotides line up with TRBD1. Germline CDR1 LNHDA, CDR2 SQIVND (reference sequence). J lost 1 base, V lost 5 bases, and 6 bases had no gene match. The CDR3 is made up of 16 amino acids. CDR3 residues: CASSPTGGSSNQPQHF. The CDR3 DNA sequence: TGTGCCAGTAGTCCGACAGGGGGGTCGAGCAATCAGCCCCAGCATTTT.

The genes are TRBV6-2 or TRBV6-3 and TRBJ1-1; tentatively, D is TRBD1 (6 bases). The length of the CDR3 is 14 residues. Germline-derived CDR1 and CDR2 are MNHEY and SVGEGT. V was pared by 2 bases and J by 0 bases, with 7 bases between. The CDR3 loop reads CASSYGGLNTEAFF. The CDR3 DNA is TGTGCCAGCAGTTACGGGGGCTTGAACACTGAAGCTTTCTTT.

The chain uses TRBV28 and TRBJ2-7, with 7 bases fitting TRBD1. The trim removed 7 bases at V and 3 bases at J, leaving 9 bases unmatched. The CDR3 length is 14 residues. Germline CDR1 is MDHEN and CDR2 is SYDVKM. For the CDR3, the DNA is TGTGCCAGCACCCCGACAGGGTCAAGCTACGAGCAGTACTTC. Translating it yields CASTPTGSSYEQYF.

V and J are TRBV5-1 and TRBJ1-1; 9 bases agree with TRBD1. The ends lost 0 bases at V and 1 base at J; junction bases unmatched: 7. The CDR3 runs 17 residues. Germline CDR1 reads SGHRS; CDR2 reads YFSETQ. CDR3 sequence reads: CASSLGGTGFSNTEAFF. DNA of the CDR3: TGCGCCAGCAGCTTGGGTGGGACAGGGTTCTCGAACACTGAAGCTTTCTTT.

The gene calls are TRBV7-2 and TRBJ2-5, with D maybe TRBD1 (5 bases). There are 13 residues in the CDR3. CDR1 and CDR2 (germline): SGHTA, FQGNSA. Trimming shortened V by 4 bases and J by 6 bases, and 12 bases separated the two germline ends. CDR3 DNA sequence: TGTGCCAGCAGCTCTGGTCCAGGGAAGACCCAGTACTTC. This gives the protein CASSSGPGKTQYF.

V is TRBV5-1 and J is TRBJ1-1; D call uncertain. The CDR3 has 13 residues. Trimming took 4 bases from V and 0 from J, leaving 7 bases between them. CDR1 SGHRS and CDR2 YFSETQ come from the germline V gene. In nucleotides, the CDR3 is TGCGCCAGCAGCCGCGCAATGAACACTGAAGCTTTCTTT. It yields the protein CASSRAMNTEAFF.

This clone is a singleton in its sample. The V and J genes are TRBV5-4 and TRBJ2-3; TRBD2 agrees at 9 bases. Per the germline V gene, CDR1 is SGHNT and CDR2 is YYREEE (reference sequence). Germline trimming cut 4 bases from V and 0 bases from J; bases unmatched to any gene: 9. This CDR3 has 17 amino acids. CDR3 DNA sequence: TGTGCCAGCAGCCCGAATAGCGGGGGCCTTAGCACAGATACGCAGTATTTT. Protein sequence: CASSPNSGGLSTDTQYF.

The rearrangement links TRBV2 to TRBJ2-5; maybe TRBD2 (6 bases). V was trimmed by 6 bases and J by 7 bases, leaving 9 bases between them. Germline V gene data show CDR1 as SNHLY and CDR2 as FYNNEI. CDR3 length: 11 amino acids. In DNA, the CDR3 is TGTGCCAGCAGCGACGGGGGGACCCAGTACTTC. Amino acid sequence: CASSDGGTQYF.

This clone was picked up one time. This sample also contains other DNA sequences that code for the same CDR3. The chain uses TRBV5-1 and TRBJ2-3; 10 positions match TRBD2. The V gene's germline CDR1 is SGHRS and CDR2 YFSETQ. The CDR3 is made up of 15 amino acids. With 5 bases clipped from V and 2 bases from J, the junction kept 5 bases outside the gene matches. The CDR3 DNA follows: TGCGCCAGCAGTCTAGCGGGGGCATCCACAGATACGCAGTATTTT. Translated: CASSLAGASTDTQYF.

This CDR3 reads CASRQGAEVEGYTF. The DNA of the CDR3 is TGTGCCAGCAGGCAGGGGGCGGAGGTTGAGGGCTACACCTTC. The rearrangement joins TRBV28 to TRBJ1-2; TRBD1 agrees at 8 bases. Germline lookup yields CDR1 MDHEN and CDR2 SYDVKM. The V and J ends lost 6 bases and 8 bases, in that order; junction bases with no gene match: 11. The CDR3 is 14 amino acids.

This clone showed up just a few times. The chain couples TRBV28 to TRBJ1-5, with D hard to call. This CDR3 contains 13 residues. Trimming removed 5 bases at V and 7 bases at J, with 12 bases between. CDR1 and CDR2 (germline): MDHEN, SYDVKM. The CDR3 DNA sequence: TGTGCCAGCAGTGCAGGATTTCCCCAGCCCCAGCATTTT. Its protein is CASSAGFPQPQHF. The entire variable domain, with the rest obtained from reference TRBV28 and TRBJ1-5, is as follows: DVKVTQSSRYLVKRTGEKVFLECVQDMDHENMFWYRQDPGLGLRLIYFSYDVKMKEKGDIPEGYSVSREKKERFSLILESASTNQTSMYLCASSAGFPQPQHFGDGTRLSIL.

This clone showed up just once. The chain employs TRBV5-1 and TRBJ2-7; TRBD1 aligns across 7 bases. Germline V lookup: CDR1 SGHRS, CDR2 YFSETQ. V lost 4 bases, J lost 0 bases, and 7 bases stayed unmatched. This CDR3 has 15 amino acids. The CDR3 nucleotides read TGCGCCAGCAGCACCGACAGGGTCAACTCCTACGAGCAGTACTTC. Protein product: CASSTDRVNSYEQYF.

The rearrangement joins TRBV15 to TRBJ1-5; D is ambiguous. The CDR3 has 13 residues. CDR1 and CDR2 from the germline V gene are LNHNV and YYDKDF (reference sequence). Trimming removed 1 base at V and 5 bases at J, with 6 bases between. The CDR3 DNA reads TGTGCCACCAGCAGAGCCCCTGATCAGCCCCAGCATTTT. This encodes CATSRAPDQPQHF. The complete variable domain, with remaining parts taken from reference TRBV15 and TRBJ1-5, reads DAMVIQNPRYQVTQFGKPVTLSCSQTLNHNVMYWYQQKSSQAPKLLFHYYDKDFNNEADTPDNFQSRRPNTSFCFLDIRSPGLGDTAMYLCATSRAPDQPQHFGDGTRLSIL.

The chain is built from TRBV5-1 and TRBJ1-4, with D tentatively TRBD1 (6 bases). This CDR3 comprises 15 residues. Trimming removed 4 bases from V and 6 bases from J, with 16 bases in between. CDR1 is SGHRS, CDR2 YFSETQ, per germline. The CDR3 spells CASSHTGFSDEKLFF. The DNA for the CDR3 is TGCGCCAGCAGCCACACAGGGTTTTCAGATGAAAAACTGTTTTTT. Supplemented by reference TRBV5-1 and TRBJ1-4, the full variable domain reads KAGVTQTPRYLIKTRGQQVTLSCSPISGHRSVSWYQQTPGQGLQFLFEYFSETQRNKGNFPGRFSGRQFSNSRSEMNVSTLELGDSALYLCASSHTGFSDEKLFFGSGTQLSVL.

The sample holds a few counts of this clone. The gene calls are TRBV5-1 and TRBJ2-7; D is ambiguous. V shed 4 bases and J shed 5 bases, with 7 bases lying between them. This CDR3 has 11 residues. Looked up from germline, CDR1 is SGHRS and CDR2 is YFSETQ. The CDR3 loop is CASSPSDEQYF. The DNA for the CDR3 is TGCGCCAGCAGCCCCTCGGACGAGCAGTACTTC.

This chain links TRBV5-6 with TRBJ2-5; the D gene is possibly TRBD2 (6 bases). V was clipped by 3 bases and J by 1 base, with 7 bases between them. This CDR3 spans 13 amino acids. CDR1 is SGHDT, CDR2 YYEEEE, per germline. The CDR3 sequence: CASSWDSQETQYF. CDR3 bases: TGTGCCAGCAGCTGGGACTCCCAAGAGACCCAGTACTTC.

The CDR3 coding sequence is TGTGCCAGCAGTTTTGGGACTATCACAGATACGCAGTATTTT. It encodes CASSFGTITDTQYF. The J gene is TRBJ2-3, the V gene TRBV6-2 or TRBV6-3; 7 bases are shared with TRBD2. The CDR3 sequence is 14 residues long. Looked up from germline, CDR1 is MNHEY and CDR2 is SVGEGT. The J segment lost 2 bases and the V segment lost 4 bases, leaving 3 bases of the junction unmatched.

V gene TRBV5-4 combines with J gene TRBJ1-1, with D maybe TRBD1 (5 bases). This CDR3 contains 14 residues. Deletions cut 0 bases from V and 4 bases from J, with 10 bases between. The germline V gene encodes CDR1 SGHNT and CDR2 YYREEE (reference sequence). CDR3 in amino acids: CASSLVGTPTEAFF. In DNA form, the CDR3 reads TGTGCCAGCAGCTTGGTTGGGACTCCCACTGAAGCTTTCTTT.

V usage is TRBV5-1 and J usage is TRBJ1-4; 9 nucleotides agree with TRBD1. Germline V gene sequence: CDR1 SGHRS, CDR2 YFSETQ. The CDR3 has 14 residues. The J segment lost 5 bases and the V segment lost 2 bases, leaving 1 base of the junction unmatched. CDR3 nucleotide sequence: TGCGCCAGCAGCTTCGGACAGGGGAATGAAAAACTGTTTTTT. It is translated as CASSFGQGNEKLFF.

The J gene is TRBJ2-1, the V gene TRBV7-9, with 14 bases fitting TRBD2. V lost 5 bases, J lost 12 bases, and 3 bases stayed unmatched. The CDR3 consists of 13 residues. Germline V gene data show CDR1 as SEHNR and CDR2 as FQNEAQ (reference sequence). CDR3 loop: CASSQGTSGGQFF. CDR3 nucleotides: TGTGCCAGCAGCCAGGGGACTAGCGGGGGGCAGTTCTTC. The full variable domain, in which reference TRBV7-9 and TRBJ2-1 provide the parts outside the CDR3, is DTGVSQNPRHKITKRGQNVTFRCDPISEHNRLYWYRQTLGQGPEFLTYFQNEAQLEKSRLLSDRFSAERPKGSFSTLEIQRTEQGDSAMYLCASSQGTSGGQFFGPGTRLTVL.

The gene calls are TRBV25-1 and TRBJ2-1, with TRBD1 as a possible D gene (5 bases). The CDR3 totals 13 residues. Germline loops: CDR1 MGHDK, CDR2 SYGVNS. Trimming stripped 4 bases from V and 9 bases from J, with 13 bases between. The CDR3 DNA reads TGTGCCAGCAGTGCACAGGTCTCGAGTGAGCAGTTCTTC. Its protein product is CASSAQVSSEQFF. The variable domain in full, completed from reference TRBV25-1 and TRBJ2-1, reads EADIYQTPRYLVIGTGKKITLECSQTMGHDKMYWYQQDPGMELHLIHYSYGVNSTEKGDLSSESTVSRIRTEHFPLTLESARPSHTSQYLCASSAQVSSEQFFGPGTRLTVL.

This clone was observed a single time. The rearrangement links TRBV24-1 to TRBJ2-7; a weak D match, TRBD1 (6 bases). The CDR3 extends over 14 amino acids. Per the germline V gene, CDR1 is KGHDR and CDR2 is SFDVKD. V dropped 4 bases and J dropped 3 bases, with 12 bases sitting between them. CDR3 DNA sequence: TGTGCCACCAGTGACCCTGGACAGAACTACGAGCAGTACTTC. Amino acids: CATSDPGQNYEQYF.

This clone has only one observation. The chain recombines TRBV7-6 with TRBJ2-3; 13 bases match TRBD2. CDR3 length: 18 residues. V was pared by 3 bases and J by 0 bases, with 6 bases of the junction left unmatched. Per the germline V gene, CDR1 is SGHVS and CDR2 is FNYEAQ. The CDR3 here is CASSFTSGGATSTDTQYF. The CDR3, as DNA: TGTGCCAGCAGCTTTACTAGCGGGGGGGCCACGAGCACAGATACGCAGTATTTT.